The 15 T cell receptor beta chains given below trace back to one sample, sequenced in a study of blood T cell repertoires in COVID-19. Clones were read by immunoSEQ multiplex PCR, and TCRdb kept only the in-frame ones, dropping some. The table records some 99,000 clones, 87% of them present only once. The sample consisted of peripheral blood. These receptors originate from a man aged 65-85 years with acute or convalescent COVID-19.

The J gene is TRBJ2-5, the V gene TRBV29-1, with a weak D call TRBD1 (6 bases). Germline values: CDR1 SQVTM, CDR2 ANQGSEA. The germline V and J ends were trimmed by 6 bases and 4 bases, with 15 bases remaining between them. The CDR3 is 13 amino acids. The CDR3 sequence is CSVATGGGETQYF. The CDR3 DNA follows: TGCAGCGTGGCGACAGGAGGTGGAGAGACCCAGTACTTC.

This clone was counted a single time. The CDR3 reads CASSTRTGVNEQFF. DNA of the CDR3: TGTGCCAGCAGCACCAGGACAGGAGTTAATGAGCAGTTCTTC. The chain uses TRBV21-1 and TRBJ2-1; the table's D call of TRBD1 was not tested on the DNA. TRBV21-1 is termed a pseudogene. The CDR3 runs to 14 residues.

This chain joins TRBV5-8 and TRBJ2-5; 9 bases are shared with TRBD1. The germline V gene encodes CDR1 SGHTS and CDR2 YDEGEE. V lost 5 bases to trimming and J lost 7 bases; unmatched junction nucleotides: 6. The CDR3 extends over 13 amino acids. The CDR3 is CASRLQGAVTQYF. The CDR3 DNA reads as TGTGCCAGCAGACTACAGGGGGCGGTGACCCAGTACTTC.

The J gene is TRBJ1-6, the V gene TRBV2; 10 bases fit TRBD1. This CDR3 has 16 residues. Germline V gene lookup returns CDR1 SNHLY and CDR2 FYNNEI. J was trimmed by 7 bases and V by 6 bases; bases with no gene match: 9. CDR3 protein: CASRETGGAVNSPLHF. The DNA of the CDR3 is TGTGCCAGCAGGGAGACAGGGGGCGCCGTAAATTCACCCCTCCACTTT.

The sample holds a few counts of this clone. The chain employs TRBV2 and TRBJ2-1; 9 nucleotides line up with TRBD1. Germline CDR1 SNHLY, CDR2 FYNNEI. The CDR3 length is 14 residues. V was clipped by 5 bases and J by 9 bases; unmatched bases: 8. The chain's CDR3 is CASSRGGTGTEQFF. CDR3 DNA: TGTGCCAGCAGTAGGGGTGGGACAGGGACTGAGCAGTTCTTC.

The chain is built from TRBV11-3 and TRBJ2-3; 10 bases agree with TRBD2. Germline lookup yields CDR1 SGHNT and CDR2 YENEEA. The CDR3 sequence is 13 residues long. The V gene end was trimmed by 6 bases and the J gene end by 4 bases; junction bases not matched to a gene: 1. CDR3 nucleotide sequence: TGTGCCAGCAGTGGGACTAGCGCAGATACGCAGTATTTT. As protein: CASSGTSADTQYF.

The chain uses TRBV5-4 and TRBJ1-6; D gene uncertain. The CDR3 covers 13 residues. Germline V gene sequence: CDR1 SGHNT, CDR2 YYREEE (reference sequence). V was pared by 0 bases and J by 7 bases, with 5 bases between. In nucleotides, the CDR3 is TGTGCCAGCAGCTTGGATCCAAATTCACCCCTCCACTTT. The encoded protein is CASSLDPNSPLHF.

The rearrangement joins TRBV13 to TRBJ2-2; TRBD1 agrees at 7 bases. This CDR3 has 16 residues. The germline V gene encodes CDR1 PRHDT and CDR2 FYEKMQ (reference sequence). With 5 bases clipped from V and 0 bases from J, the junction kept 6 bases outside the gene matches. CDR3 nucleotides: TGTGCCAGCAGCCCTACCGGGACAGCGAACACCGGGGAGCTGTTTTTT. It is translated as CASSPTGTANTGELFF. The entire variable domain, with the rest obtained from reference TRBV13 and TRBJ2-2, is as follows: AAGVIQSPRHLIKEKRETATLKCYPIPRHDTVYWYQQGPGQDPQFLISFYEKMQSDKGSIPDRFSAQQFSDYHSELNMSSLELGDSALYFCASSPTGTANTGELFFGEGSRLTVL.

The chain is built from TRBV19 and TRBJ2-5, with D maybe TRBD2 (6 bases). CDR1 and CDR2 (germline): LNHDA, SQIVND (reference sequence). The CDR3 is 13 residues long. The V gene lost 3 bases and the J gene lost 5 bases, with 10 bases spanning the gap. The CDR3 here is CASSIGGQETQYF. CDR3 sequence (DNA): TGTGCCAGTAGTATCGGGGGTCAGGAGACCCAGTACTTC.

This clone was seen only once. This chain links TRBV2 with TRBJ2-3, with D possibly being TRBD1 (5 bases). This CDR3 contains 17 residues. Germline lookup yields CDR1 SNHLY and CDR2 FYNNEI. The germline V and J ends were trimmed by 2 bases and 4 bases, with 19 bases remaining between them. CDR3 region: CASSETRSGSGADTQYF. CDR3 nucleotide sequence: TGTGCCAGCAGTGAAACGAGATCAGGGTCAGGCGCAGATACGCAGTATTTT.

A word on this clone: Relative to the germline gene, one junction end is altered; a read error may explain this. V gene TRBV5-1 combines with J gene TRBJ1-1, with TRBD1 as a possible D gene (5 bases). CDR3 size: 14 residues. Germline CDR1 SGHRS, CDR2 YFSETQ. The CDR3 loop is CASTLGPGNTEAFF. CDR3 nucleotide sequence: TGCGCCAGCACCTTGGGGCCAGGGAACACTGAAGCTTTCTTT.

This clone was found once. V gene TRBV6-6 combines with J gene TRBJ2-3, with 9 positions matching TRBD2. The germline V gene has CDR1 MNHNY and CDR2 SVGAGI (reference sequence). V lost 5 bases to trimming and J lost 5 bases; unmatched junction nucleotides: 2. CDR3 length: 13 amino acids. CDR3 nucleotides: TGTGCCAGCAGTGGGACTAGCCAAGATACGCAGTATTTT. Its translation is CASSGTSQDTQYF.

The V call is TRBV19, the J call TRBJ2-2, with 10 nucleotides matching TRBD1. The CDR3 totals 14 residues. V lost 7 bases to trimming and J lost 3 bases; unmatched junction nucleotides: 2. Germline V gene lookup returns CDR1 LNHDA and CDR2 SQIVND (reference sequence). CDR3 DNA sequence: TGTGCCAGTACGGACAGGGGGTACACCGGGGAGCTGTTTTTT. As protein: CASTDRGYTGELFF.

The chain combines TRBV19 with TRBJ2-1, with 11 bases identical to TRBD2. V lost 2 bases and J lost 7; bases outside the gene matches: 4. CDR1 is LNHDA, CDR2 SQIVND, per germline (reference sequence). This CDR3 is built from 15 residues. The CDR3 is CASSIRLAGQNEQFF. The CDR3, as DNA: TGTGCCAGTAGTATAAGACTAGCGGGACAGAATGAGCAGTTCTTC. Full variable domain (remainder filled in from reference TRBV19 and TRBJ2-1): DGGITQSPKYLFRKEGQNVTLSCEQNLNHDAMYWYRQDPGQGLRLIYYSQIVNDFQKGDIAEGYSVSREKKESFPLTVTSAQKNPTAFYLCASSIRLAGQNEQFFGPGTRLTVL.

This clone was counted once. This chain links TRBV28 with TRBJ1-4; TRBD1 aligns across 7 bases. The germline CDR1 and CDR2 sequences are MDHEN and SYDVKM. Trimming took 5 bases from V and 5 from J; bases not matched to a gene: 8. The CDR3 totals 15 residues. The CDR3 coding sequence is TGTGCCAGCAGTCCTTGGGGACAGCTAAATGAAAAACTGTTTTTT. Translation: CASSPWGQLNEKLFF.